The clone carrying this TCR beta chain was seen repeatedly, ten times or more. Deletions cut 0 bases from V and 3 bases from J, with 15 bases between. From germline, CDR1 is MNHEY and CDR2 SMNVEV (reference sequence). The length of the CDR3 is 16 residues. Combining iRepertoire HTBI primers with Arm-PCR of CDR3 regions, the authors built TCR beta libraries. As handled by the study authors: Across all samples, just over 60 TRBV segments and 15 or so TRBJ segments were identified. TCRdb independently ran MiXCR on the multiplex PCR reads; one entry per CDR3 protein. The V and J calls and clone size come from TCRdb's table, not from the authors' own analysis. The profile covers 300,000 to 400,000 distinct CDR3 sequences, with around 17% appearing a single time and 25% to 30% taken by the ten largest. Time point of the sample: newly diagnosed GD, antithyroid drugs for less than 3 months. The TCR library was prepared using RNA isolated from PBMCs.

The data were taken from a study of regulatory T cells in long-lasting Graves disease. This sample also belongs to another study, concerning T cells in Graves' hyperthyroidism and ophthalmopathy. That investigation notes: The TCR CDR3 was amplified in a first-round RT-PCR using the HTBI primer set.

The chain carries TRBV27 and TRBJ2-7; D is possibly TRBD1 or TRBD2 (6 bases each). The sequence came from a man aged 35-49 years with Graves disease. Sequencing was performed on peripheral blood mononuclear cells (PBMCs), taken at new diagnosis, from a patient treated with antithyroid drugs. CDR3 DNA sequence: TGTGCCAGCAGTTTATCGATGGGGGGCATAATCTACGAGCAGTACTTC. Translated, it gives CASSLSMGGIIYEQYF.